This record covers a single TCR beta chain. Its antigen is unidentified. Using immunoSEQ multiplex PCR, the repertoire was profiled, and TCRdb retains in-frame clones only, with some absent. The data show about 400,000 clones, roughly 90% seen once. This sample was taken from a study of Ad26.COV2.S vaccination and SARS-CoV-2 variants. Study overall: Dosing was one shot or two shots 56 days apart. Study-level points and caveats: It was vaccine recipients, not placebo recipients, who had the higher spike-specific TCR breadth.

V was shortened by 6 bases and J by 8 bases, with 11 bases between the two germline ends. The CDR3 covers 12 residues. CDR1 PRHDT and CDR2 FYEKMQ come from the germline V gene (reference sequence). Treatment in this sample: around 19 received Ad26.COV2.S at low or high dose, single or two shots; a few received placebo; per-sample allocation not given. Sampling took place 63 days after the first vaccine or placebo injection. SARS-CoV-2 spike from the Wuhan strain was encoded by the vaccine, an Ad26 vector. This TCR was recovered from a person aged 18-65 years who received the Ad26.COV2.S COVID-19 vaccine or a placebo. The rearrangement links TRBV13 to TRBJ1-3; the D gene is possibly TRBD1 (6 bases). The sample was peripheral blood, taken in a trial of Ad26.COV2.S vaccine versus placebo. The CDR3 bases are TGTGCCAGCAGATTAAGGGGGGACACCATATATTTT. Protein: CASRLRGDTIYF.